The T cell receptor beta chain under discussion was sequenced for a study of long-term antiretroviral therapy in people with HIV. As to this clone: The antigen is unknown.

Points from the study as a whole: The repertoire was dominated at all time points by clones expanded before ART. Despite increasing after ART, diversity remained lower than that of transplant donor controls.

Running of the v3.0 immunoSEQ assay took place at survey level. Assay: immunoSEQ multiplex PCR; the TCRdb copy retains only in-frame clones and omits some. This sample has around 30,000 clones, with around 93% found just once. Looked up from germline, CDR1 is LNHDA and CDR2 is SQIVND (reference sequence). The CDR3 runs 14 residues. Germline trimming cut 5 bases from V and 10 bases from J; bases unmatched to any gene: 10. The source was unsorted PBMCs, collected just over 7.2 years after starting antiretroviral therapy. The sequence was obtained from a man over 45 with HIV. This rearrangement joins TRBV19 to TRBJ2-1; 8 bases are shared with TRBD2. The CDR3 spells CASSSPGGADEQFF. CDR3 nucleotides: TGTGCCAGTAGTTCCCCCGGGGGGGCAGACGAGCAGTTCTTC.